The 6 T cell receptor beta chains reported below all come from one sample, sequenced in a study of T-cell reconstitution after alpha-beta-depleted transplantation in children. Unique molecular identifiers were used in preparing the TCRbeta library. TCRdb ran MiXCR on the PCR reads and lists one entry per CDR3 protein. The sample lists about 130,000 distinct CDR3 sequences, about 9.9% occurring once. The sample in question was PBMCs, mostly from graft donor cells, obtained 180 days after TCRalphabeta/CD19-depleted stem cell transplant. These receptors were obtained from a girl less than two years old who had a stem cell transplant for combined immunodeficiency, so the T cells may come from the graft donor.

V gene TRBV7-2 combines with J gene TRBJ2-2; perhaps TRBD1 as D (5 bases). The germline gives CDR1 SGHTA, CDR2 FQGNSA. The length of the CDR3 is 14 residues. V shed 7 bases and J shed 0 bases, with 9 bases lying between them. In nucleotides, the CDR3 is TGTGCCAGCAACTACAGGCCGAACACCGGGGAGCTGTTTTTT. This codes for CASNYRPNTGELFF.

This chain connects TRBV7-2 to TRBJ2-7, with 8 bases identical to TRBD2. The V gene's germline CDR1 is SGHTA and CDR2 FQGNSA. The CDR3 contains 15 residues. V was pared by 5 bases and J by 4 bases, with 10 bases of the junction left unmatched. CDR3 DNA: TGTGCCAGCAGCCGGACCAGCGGGGGCCAATACGAGCAGTACTTC. Translated: CASSRTSGGQYEQYF.

The V and J genes are TRBV7-8 and TRBJ2-7, with 12 bases fitting TRBD2. The CDR3 extends over 15 amino acids. Trimming at V came to 4 bases and at J to 3 bases, leaving 4 bases not matched to a gene. CDR1 SGHVS and CDR2 FQNEAQ come from the germline V gene. This CDR3 is CASSSGLAGYYEQYF. CDR3 bases: TGTGCCAGCAGCTCGGGACTAGCGGGCTACTACGAGCAGTACTTC.

The rearrangement joins TRBV12-3 or TRBV12-4 to TRBJ2-1; 10 bases fit TRBD2. The CDR3 contains 17 residues. V shed 2 bases and J 4 bases; nucleotides not matched to a gene: 8. In DNA form, the CDR3 reads TGTGCCAGCAGTTTATATGTATGGGGACTAGCGTACAATGAGCAGTTCTTC. Amino acids: CASSLYVWGLAYNEQFF.

Only a few counts were recorded for this clonotype. The chain has TRBV27 and TRBJ1-6, with D tentatively TRBD1 (6 bases). V gave up 0 bases and J gave up 13 bases, with 16 bases separating them. CDR1 and CDR2 from the germline V gene are MNHEY and SMNVEV (reference sequence). The CDR3 length is 15 residues. The CDR3 nucleotides read TGTGCCAGCAGTTTATCGGGACAAGGATTTGAGCCCCTCCACTTT. Translated, it gives CASSLSGQGFEPLHF.

The rearrangement links TRBV29-1 to TRBJ2-7; D is unclear. The V gene's germline CDR1 is SQVTM and CDR2 ANQGSEA. This CDR3 region has 14 residues. Trimming stripped 4 bases from V and 0 bases from J, with 13 bases between. The CDR3 coding sequence is TGCAGCGTTGTGTGGGTCGGGTTCTCCTACGAGCAGTACTTC. This gives the protein CSVVWVGFSYEQYF.